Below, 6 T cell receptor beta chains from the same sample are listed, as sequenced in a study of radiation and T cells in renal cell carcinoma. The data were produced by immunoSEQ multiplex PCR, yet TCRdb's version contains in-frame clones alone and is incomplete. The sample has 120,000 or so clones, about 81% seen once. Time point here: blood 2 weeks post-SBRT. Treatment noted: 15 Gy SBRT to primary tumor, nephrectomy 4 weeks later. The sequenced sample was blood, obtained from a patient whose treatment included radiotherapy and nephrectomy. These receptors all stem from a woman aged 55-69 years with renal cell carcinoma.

This CDR3 reads CASSTTGQSYNEQFF. Written as DNA, the CDR3 is TGTGCCAGTAGCACGACAGGGCAGTCCTACAATGAGCAGTTCTTC. The V call is TRBV19, the J call TRBJ2-1, with 7 nucleotides matching TRBD1. The CDR3 spans 15 residues. With V trimmed by 6 bases and J by 1 base, 6 bases remained unmatched. Germline V gives CDR1 LNHDA, CDR2 SQIVND (reference sequence).

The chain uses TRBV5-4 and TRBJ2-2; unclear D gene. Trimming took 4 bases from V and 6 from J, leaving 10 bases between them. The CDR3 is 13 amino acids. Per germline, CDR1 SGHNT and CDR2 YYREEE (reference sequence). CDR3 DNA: TGTGCCAGCAGCGCTACAGTTCCCGGGGAGCTGTTTTTT. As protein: CASSATVPGELFF.

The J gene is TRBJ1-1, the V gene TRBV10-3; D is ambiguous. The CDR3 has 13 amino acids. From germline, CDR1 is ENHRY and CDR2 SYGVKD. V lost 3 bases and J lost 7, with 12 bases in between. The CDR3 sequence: CAISESQKFEAFF. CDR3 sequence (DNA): TGTGCCATCAGTGAATCACAGAAATTTGAAGCTTTCTTT.

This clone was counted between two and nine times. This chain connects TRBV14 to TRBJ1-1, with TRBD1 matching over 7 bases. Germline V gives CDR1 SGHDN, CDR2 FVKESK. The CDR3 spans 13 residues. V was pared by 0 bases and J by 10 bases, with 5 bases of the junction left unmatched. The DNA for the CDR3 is TGTGCCAGCAGCCAAGAATATCCAGGGGGAGCTTTCTTT. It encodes CASSQEYPGGAFF. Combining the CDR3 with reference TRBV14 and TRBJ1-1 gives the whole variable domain EAGVTQFPSHSVIEKGQTVTLRCDPISGHDNLYWYRRVMGKEIKFLLHFVKESKQDESGMPNNRFLAERTGGTYSTLKVQPAELEDSGVYFCASSQEYPGGAFFGQGTRLTVV.

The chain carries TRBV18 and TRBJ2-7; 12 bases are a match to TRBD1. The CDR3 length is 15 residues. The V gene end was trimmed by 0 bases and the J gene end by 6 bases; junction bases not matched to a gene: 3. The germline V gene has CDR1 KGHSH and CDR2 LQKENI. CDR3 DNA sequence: TGTGCCAGCTCACCACCGGGACAGGGGGCGAGCGAGCAGTACTTC. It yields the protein CASSPPGQGASEQYF.

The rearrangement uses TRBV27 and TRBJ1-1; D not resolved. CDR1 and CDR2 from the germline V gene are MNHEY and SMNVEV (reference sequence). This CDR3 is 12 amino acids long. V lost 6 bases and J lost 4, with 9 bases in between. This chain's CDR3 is CASRHIGTEAFF. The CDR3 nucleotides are TGTGCCAGCAGGCACATTGGCACTGAAGCTTTCTTT.